This T cell receptor beta chain is from a study of OX40 agonist ivuxolimab in advanced cancers. Some background on the complete study: The costimulatory receptor OX40 (CD134) was targeted by ivuxolimab, a fully human IgG2 agonistic monoclonal antibody. Intravenous ivuxolimab was administered to patients every 2 weeks at six dose levels: 0.01, 0.1, 0.3, 1.5, 3 and 10 mg/kg. Of the roughly 50 dose-escalation patients, hepatocellular carcinoma was present in about 20, melanoma in approximately 15, renal cell carcinoma in 9 and head and neck cancer in 9. A male proportion of around 83% and a mean age of approximately 62 years, ranging from 23 to 79, were recorded for the dose-escalation cohort. Patients were allowed to have had prior anti-PD-1, anti-PD-L1 or anti-CTLA-4 therapy, and around 41% of the dose-escalation patients had previously received checkpoint inhibitors. Three dose-escalation patients achieved partial responses, one with hepatocellular carcinoma and two with cutaneous melanoma. Peripheral TCRbeta sequencing aimed to test whether ivuxolimab altered TCR sequence diversity and caused clonal T-cell expansion. The paper describes the monotherapy dose-escalation part (N ≈ 52 patients) of the phase I trial of ivuxolimab.

Patients with autoimmune disease history or receiving systemic immunosuppression were excluded from the trial. Peripheral blood for TCR sequencing was collected from all dose cohorts at baseline, on cycle 4 day 1, and on cycle 7 day 1. The samples were taken from a phase I, first-in-human, multicenter, open-label dose-escalation trial of ivuxolimab. The trial enrolled adults with locally advanced or metastatic head and neck squamous cell, hepatocellular, melanoma or renal cell carcinoma. Before TCR sequencing, CD4+ and CD8+ T cells were separately sorted from peripheral blood. For sequencing of the TCRbeta CDR3 region, genomic DNA was extracted from the sorted cells. The immunoSEQ Assay was used to sequence the TCRbeta CDR3 regions. The clones in this table, taken by TCRdb from immuneACCESS, are in-frame only. Not every clone is retained; where verified, under half of the shortfall comes from an unresolved V gene, and the cause of the rest is unknown. This sample gives 50,000 to 70,000 clones in total; about 88% of them show up just once. The biggest ten clones account for around 2.1% of the sample.

The junction shows trimming of 4 bases on V and 4 bases on J, plus 18 bases between the germline ends. The CDR3 contains 16 residues, cysteine and phenylalanine counted. Only CDR3 DNA is held: 48 bases, read in frame from base 1. The germline V gene encodes CDR1 SGHTS and CDR2 YDEGEE. Points on this clone: No cognate antigen has been identified for it. No base quality information exists; no much larger clone differs at one position.

Results the study describes overall, beyond this receptor: Low levels of normalized T-cell clonal expansion were also seen in some patients who did not respond. In the 0.1-3.0 mg/kg groups, partial responders were among the patients with the lowest normalized peripheral clonal expansion, particularly in CD8+ T cells. At doses of 0.1 to 3.0 mg/kg, clonal expansion of both CD4+ and CD8+ T cells in blood was seen between baseline and week 6. On average, CD8+ T cells showed more expanded clones than CD4+ T cells after ivuxolimab. The antigen specificity of the peripheral T cells that underwent clonal expansion was not determined.

This TCR was recovered from an adult with an advanced solid tumor such as melanoma, head and neck, liver or kidney cancer. The sequencing used CD4+ or CD8+ T cells sorted from blood, collected in a trial of the OX40 agonist ivuxolimab. The rearranged chain carries TRBV5-8 and TRBJ2-1; the D gene is perhaps TRBD1 or TRBD2, each of them matching over 5 bases. CDR3 protein: CASSLQGLASYNEQFF. The nucleotide sequence reads as follows: TGTGCCAGCAGCCTTCAGGGATTAGCGTCGTACAATGAGCAGTTCTTC.